Each of the 31 T cell receptor beta chains below was sequenced from the same sample in a study of shared clonotypes between healthy human individuals. Assay used: immunoSEQ multiplex PCR; TCRdb lists only in-frame clones, some missing. The table lists hundreds of thousands of clones, more than 95% of them singletons, with less than 0.065% in the top ten. The sequencing sample was made of naive CD4+ T cells sorted from blood. Documented subset: CD45RA+ positively selected. Receptors originate from a woman in her thirties in good health.

V usage is TRBV5-4 and J usage is TRBJ2-3; D is undetermined. The V end lost 0 bases, the J end lost 6 bases, and 11 bases lay between the germline ends. The CDR3 consists of 14 residues. Germline lookup yields CDR1 SGHNT and CDR2 YYREEE (reference sequence). CDR3 amino acids: CASSLAIKSDTQYF. In DNA, the CDR3 is TGTGCCAGCAGCTTGGCAATTAAGAGCGATACGCAGTATTTT.

The rearrangement uses TRBV2 and TRBJ2-1, with 12 positions matching TRBD1. Trimming took 7 bases from V and 12 from J; bases not matched to a gene: 13. The CDR3 sequence is 15 residues long. Germline V CDR1 and CDR2: SNHLY, FYNNEI. The chain's CDR3 is CASKGGDRGRPRQFF. CDR3 bases: TGTGCCAGCAAGGGAGGGGACAGGGGGCGACCAAGGCAGTTCTTC.

The chain has TRBV7-9 and TRBJ2-7; D is possibly TRBD2 (6 bases). CDR1 is SEHNR and CDR2 is FQNEAQ in the germline V gene (reference sequence). The CDR3 totals 14 residues. The V and J ends lost 5 bases and 3 bases respectively, with 14 bases between them. CDR3 sequence: CASSANRDFYEQYF. The CDR3, as DNA: TGTGCCAGCAGCGCAAACCGGGACTTCTACGAGCAGTACTTC.

The rearrangement uses TRBV30 and TRBJ1-2; weak D call: TRBD1 (5 bases). CDR3 length: 14 amino acids. The germline V gene encodes CDR1 GTSNPN and CDR2 SVGIG (reference sequence). The V and J ends lost 5 bases and 0 bases respectively, with 13 bases between them. CDR3 nucleotides: TGTGCCTGGGGACGGGGGGGGACTAACTATGGCTACACCTTC. Translating gives CAWGRGGTNYGYTF. The entire variable domain, with the rest obtained from reference TRBV30 and TRBJ1-2, is as follows: SQTIHQWPATLVQPVGSPLSLECTVEGTSNPNLYWYRQAAGRGLQLLFYSVGIGQISSEVPQNLSASRPQDRQFILSSKKLLLSDSGFYLCAWGRGGTNYGYTFGSGTRLTVV.

V and J are TRBV6-5 and TRBJ2-7; 9 bases agree with TRBD1. The CDR3 is made up of 15 amino acids. V was clipped by 6 bases and J by 1 base; unmatched bases: 7. The germline CDR1 and CDR2 sequences are MNHEY and SVGAGI. CDR3 sequence (DNA): TGTGCCAGCAGGCTGACCGGGACAGGGTCCTACGAGCAGTACTTC. Protein sequence: CASRLTGTGSYEQYF.

J is TRBJ2-7 and V is TRBV4-2; 10 bases are a match to TRBD2. Germline CDR1 LGHNA, CDR2 YNFKEQ. Unmatched junction bases numbered 5, after V lost 4 bases and J lost 2 bases. The CDR3 is 15 amino acids. The CDR3 DNA reads as TGTGCCAGCAGCCCTACTAGCGGGATACCCTACGAGCAGTACTTC. It encodes CASSPTSGIPYEQYF.

The chain couples TRBV5-1 to TRBJ2-5; TRBD2 is a possible D gene (6 bases). CDR1 is SGHRS and CDR2 is YFSETQ in the germline V gene. Trimming removed 1 base at V and 4 bases at J, with 11 bases between. This CDR3 is 14 amino acids long. CDR3 loop: CASSLKAGRETQYF. The CDR3 nucleotides read TGCGCCAGCAGCTTGAAAGCGGGTAGAGAGACCCAGTACTTC.

The chain uses TRBV19 and TRBJ1-5; TRBD1 agrees at 10 bases. Unmatched junction bases numbered 9, after V lost 10 bases and J lost 0 bases. Germline loops: CDR1 LNHDA, CDR2 SQIVND (reference sequence). There are 16 residues in the CDR3. The CDR3 is CATCRDRGYSNQPQHF. The CDR3, as DNA: TGTGCCACTTGCCGGGACAGGGGATATAGCAATCAGCCCCAGCATTTT.

The rearrangement uses TRBV5-1 and TRBJ2-6; tentatively, D is TRBD1 (6 bases). Germline V gene lookup returns CDR1 SGHRS and CDR2 YFSETQ. The CDR3 extends over 16 amino acids. Trimming took off 4 bases at V and 0 bases at J, with 11 bases between the two ends. The CDR3 region has the DNA TGCGCCAGCAGCGGTGGGGGCAGCTCTGGGGCCAACGTCCTGACTTTC. This gives the protein CASSGGGSSGANVLTF.

This rearrangement joins TRBV9 to TRBJ2-2, with D possibly being TRBD1 (5 bases). V was trimmed by 4 bases and J by 6 bases, leaving 19 bases between them. Germline CDR1 is SGDLS and CDR2 is YYNGEE. This CDR3 region has 16 residues. CDR3 loop: CASSPRTLRWAGELFF. CDR3 sequence (DNA): TGTGCCAGCAGCCCGCGGACACTCAGGTGGGCCGGGGAGCTGTTTTTT.

This chain uses TRBV20-1 with TRBJ1-2; D might be TRBD1 (6 bases). V was cut by 2 bases and J by 8 bases, with 9 bases left in between. The length of the CDR3 is 11 residues. CDR1 DFQATT and CDR2 SNEGSKA come from the germline V gene (reference sequence). The CDR3 is CSARTGKGYTF. CDR3 nucleotide sequence: TGCAGTGCTAGAACAGGGAAGGGCTACACCTTC.

V is TRBV18 and J is TRBJ2-5; 13 bases are a match to TRBD2. The ends lost 4 bases at V and 5 bases at J; junction bases unmatched: 7. The CDR3 sequence is 16 residues long. Germline CDR1 reads KGHSH; CDR2 reads LQKENI. CDR3 nucleotides: TGTGCCAGCTCACTATTACTAGCGGGAGGGCCGGAGACCCAGTACTTC. It specifies CASSLLLAGGPETQYF.

This rearrangement joins TRBV9 to TRBJ2-1, with D tentatively TRBD2 (5 bases). Germline CDR1 SGDLS, CDR2 YYNGEE. Trimming shortened V by 3 bases and J by 9 bases, and 10 bases separated the two germline ends. The CDR3 totals 12 residues. CDR3 bases: TGTGCCAGCAGCGGTCGGGGAAGTGAGCAGTTCTTC. Amino acids: CASSGRGSEQFF.

V gene TRBV18 combines with J gene TRBJ2-7, with D tentatively TRBD2 (7 bases). Per germline, CDR1 KGHSH and CDR2 LQKENI. CDR3 length equals 15 residues. Trimming took off 3 bases at V and 2 bases at J, with 14 bases between the two ends. CDR3 bases: TGTGCCAGCTCACCGGGGGGGGCCCAAACCTACGAGCAGTACTTC. It is translated as CASSPGGAQTYEQYF.

This chain connects TRBV27 to TRBJ2-1; D possibly corresponds to TRBD1 (5 bases). Trimming stripped 8 bases from V and 6 bases from J, with 23 bases between. CDR1 is MNHEY, CDR2 SMNVEV, per germline (reference sequence). The CDR3 runs to 16 residues. The CDR3 DNA reads TGTGCCAGCCGATCCCAGGGTGAACGAGTGGCCAATGAGCAGTTCTTC. As protein: CASRSQGERVANEQFF.

The chain couples TRBV18 to TRBJ2-5; D is perhaps TRBD2 (5 bases). The CDR3 covers 15 residues. Trimming removed 2 bases from V and 3 bases from J, with 13 bases in between. From germline, CDR1 is KGHSH and CDR2 LQKENI. The CDR3 protein is CASSPVLGPEETQYF. CDR3 sequence (DNA): TGTGCCAGCTCACCAGTACTAGGCCCAGAAGAGACCCAGTACTTC.

V is TRBV6-6 and J is TRBJ2-7; 9 bases are a match to TRBD1. The CDR3 totals 15 residues. V was pared by 6 bases and J by 0 bases, with 6 bases of the junction left unmatched. CDR1 is MNHNY and CDR2 is SVGAGI in the germline V gene (reference sequence). The CDR3 protein is CASRKRDRDSYEQYF. Written as DNA, the CDR3 is TGTGCCAGCAGGAAGCGGGACAGGGACTCCTACGAGCAGTACTTC.

CDR3 loop: CAWSVGEKVETQYF. CDR3 DNA sequence: TGTGCCTGGAGTGTGGGGGAGAAAGTAGAGACCCAGTACTTC. This chain connects TRBV30 to TRBJ2-5, with D possibly being TRBD1 or TRBD2 (5 bases each). From germline, CDR1 is GTSNPN and CDR2 SVGIG (reference sequence). Trimming removed 0 bases from V and 4 bases from J, with 12 bases in between. This CDR3 is built from 14 residues.

This clone was observed once. The chain is built from TRBV28 and TRBJ2-4; D remains unclear. V lost 3 bases to trimming and J lost 0 bases, with 15 bases between them. CDR1 is MDHEN and CDR2 is SYDVKM in the germline V gene. The CDR3 loop spans 17 amino acids. For the CDR3, the DNA is TGTGCCAGCAGTTTGGCCCGGGTTTCCGTAGCCAAAAACATTCAGTACTTC. Translated, it gives CASSLARVSVAKNIQYF.

The chain is built from TRBV7-9 and TRBJ2-6; 15 bases map to TRBD2. This CDR3 comprises 19 residues. Trimming at V came to 5 bases and at J to 0 bases, leaving 5 bases not matched to a gene. The germline V gene has CDR1 SEHNR and CDR2 FQNEAQ (reference sequence). The CDR3, as DNA: TGTGCCAGCAGCAGAGGACTAGCGGGAGGGATCTCTGGGGCCAACGTCCTGACTTTC. Protein product: CASSRGLAGGISGANVLTF.

V is TRBV14 and J is TRBJ2-1; the match to TRBD2 covers 13 bases. Germline V gene sequence: CDR1 SGHDN, CDR2 FVKESK. The CDR3 covers 15 residues. Germline trimming cut 5 bases from V and 7 bases from J; bases unmatched to any gene: 5. The CDR3: CASSNWTSGRNEQFF. The DNA of the CDR3 is TGTGCCAGCAGCAACTGGACTAGCGGGAGAAATGAGCAGTTCTTC.

The genes are TRBV7-6 and TRBJ2-7, with 8 positions matching TRBD1. Per the germline V gene, CDR1 is SGHVS and CDR2 is FNYEAQ. This CDR3 is 16 amino acids long. With V trimmed by 5 bases and J by 5 bases, 14 bases remained unmatched. CDR3 nucleotides: TGTGCCAGCAGCCAAGGCAGGGGGCGGTTTACTGACGAGCAGTACTTC. It codes for CASSQGRGRFTDEQYF.

The chain has TRBV5-1 and TRBJ2-3; D remains unclear. The CDR3 has 14 amino acids. Germline lookup yields CDR1 SGHRS and CDR2 YFSETQ. Between the trimmed V and J ends, which lost 2 bases and 6 bases, there was a span of 13 bases. CDR3 bases: TGCGCCAGCAGCTTTGTGACAACGACTGATACGCAGTATTTT. Translation: CASSFVTTTDTQYF.

V gene TRBV28 combines with J gene TRBJ2-7, with D uncertain. CDR3 length equals 14 residues. CDR1 and CDR2 from the germline V gene are MDHEN and SYDVKM. V shed 5 bases and J shed 1 base, with 12 bases lying between them. The CDR3 protein is CASSRAAGSYEQYF. In DNA, the CDR3 is TGTGCCAGCAGTCGGGCGGCAGGATCCTACGAGCAGTACTTC.

The chain carries TRBV5-5 and TRBJ1-1, with D tentatively TRBD1 (5 bases). Germline V CDR1 and CDR2: SGHKS, YYEKEE (reference sequence). The V end lost 1 base, the J end lost 0 bases, and 10 bases lay between the germline ends. This CDR3 contains 15 residues. CDR3 sequence (DNA): TGTGCCAGCAGCTTGCCCGGGACGGTGAACACTGAAGCTTTCTTT. It yields the protein CASSLPGTVNTEAFF.

The chain recombines TRBV6-1 with TRBJ2-7; perhaps D is TRBD1 or TRBD2 (5 bases each). Between the trimmed V and J ends, which lost 2 bases and 7 bases, there was a span of 12 bases. In germline, CDR1 is MNHNS, CDR2 SASEGT. The CDR3 is made up of 13 amino acids. DNA of the CDR3: TGTGCCAGCAGTGAACAGGGAGTCGGGGAGCAGTACTTC. Translation gives CASSEQGVGEQYF.

V gene TRBV6-1 combines with J gene TRBJ1-5, with D perhaps TRBD1 (6 bases). V lost 5 bases, J lost 5 bases, and 13 bases lay in between. This CDR3 comprises 14 residues. In germline, CDR1 is MNHNS, CDR2 SASEGT. CDR3 coding DNA: TGTGCCAGCAGTACAGTTGGGGGCTATCAGCCCCAGCATTTT. It translates to CASSTVGGYQPQHF.

This chain links TRBV30 with TRBJ2-3, with D perhaps TRBD1 or TRBD2 (6 bases each). There are 14 residues in the CDR3. Germline assignment: CDR1 GTSNPN and CDR2 SVGIG (reference sequence). Trimming took 4 bases from V and 6 from J, leaving 17 bases between them. The CDR3 spells CAWNFQGTGDTQYF. The CDR3 region has the DNA TGTGCCTGGAATTTTCAGGGGACTGGGGATACGCAGTATTTT.

This chain links TRBV15 with TRBJ1-5, with D unresolved. The V and J ends lost 0 bases and 5 bases respectively, with 11 bases between them. CDR3 size: 15 residues. Germline V gene data show CDR1 as LNHNV and CDR2 as YYDKDF (reference sequence). The CDR3: CATSRDSRTHQPQHF. The CDR3 DNA reads TGTGCCACCAGCAGAGATTCTAGGACCCATCAGCCCCAGCATTTT.

This clone was seen only once. This chain uses TRBV5-8 with TRBJ2-2; D is unclear. In germline, CDR1 is SGHTS, CDR2 YDEGEE. V lost 0 bases and J lost 0, with 12 bases in between. This CDR3 is built from 17 residues. CDR3 sequence (DNA): TGTGCCAGCAGCTTGGTCGGGCAGAGCGCGAACACCGGGGAGCTGTTTTTT. The encoded protein is CASSLVGQSANTGELFF.

The V gene is TRBV7-9, the J gene TRBJ1-1; D is possibly TRBD1 (5 bases). Germline V gene sequence: CDR1 SEHNR, CDR2 FQNEAQ (reference sequence). Trimming stripped 1 base from V and 0 bases from J, with 9 bases between. This CDR3 has 15 residues. The CDR3 protein is CASSLVGTVNTEAFF. The CDR3 coding sequence is TGTGCCAGCAGCTTAGTTGGGACGGTGAACACTGAAGCTTTCTTT.